This TCR beta chain was sequenced during a study of memory CD4+ T cells and cytomegalovirus serostatus. Study details: Donors were healthy Belgian adults, several CMV seropositive and around 23 seronegative. Study-level findings and limits: Of roughly 180 reported CMV TCRbeta sequences, about 70 were found in memory CD4+ repertoires.

Turning to this clone: Its specificity is unknown.

Source study methods: After removing out-of-frame reads, 2 million to 2.5 million distinct TCRbeta sequences remained. Some clones are missing from TCRdb's copy, which holds only in-frame ones; the method was immunoSEQ multiplex PCR. That table is the source of V, J and clone size, and D and trimming were worked out from the DNA. The sample lists roughly 50,000 clones; 82% were seen once. Single viable CD3+CD4+CD8-CD45RO+ cells were sorted as the memory CD4+ T cells. After thawing, CD4+ T cells were positively selected. The sample taken for sequencing was memory CD4+ T cells from blood. This TCR derives from an adult in good health and CMV-seronegative. Some clones in this sample may be carry-over from other donors' samples.

CDR3: CASSQGPQGAGNQPQHF. The CDR3 coding sequence is TGTGCCAGCTCGCAGGGGCCCCAGGGGGCAGGCAATCAGCCCCAGCATTTT. The chain employs TRBV18 and TRBJ1-5, with 8 bases fitting TRBD1. Per the germline V gene, CDR1 is KGHSH and CDR2 is LQKENI. The CDR3 totals 17 residues. With 6 bases clipped from V and 2 bases from J, the junction kept 12 bases outside the gene matches.